The 30 T cell receptor beta chains reported below all come from one sample, sequenced in a study of cytomegalovirus exposure and HLA in healthy donors. The PCR made use of 60 Vbeta and 13 Jbeta primers. Sequenced by immunoSEQ multiplex PCR; TCRdb stores in-frame clones only, minus some. The table has about 160,000 clones, about 72% seen once; the top ten hold over 1.1%. The sample comprised PBMCs. The origin of the receptors is a man in his 60s in good health and CMV-seronegative.

Worth noting for this clone: The sample contains more than one DNA sequence encoding this CDR3. This rearrangement joins TRBV6-5 to TRBJ2-7; 8 positions agree with TRBD1. The germline gives CDR1 MNHEY, CDR2 SVGAGI. CDR3 length: 15 amino acids. After removal of 0 bases from V and 5 bases from J, the junction contained 6 bases not matched to a gene. The CDR3 bases are TGTGCCAGCAGTTACTCGAAACAGGGGGGAAACGAGCAGTACTTC. Translated, it gives CASSYSKQGGNEQYF.

The rearrangement links TRBV28 to TRBJ1-5; TRBD1 might be the D (5 bases). The CDR3 contains 16 residues. Germline values: CDR1 MDHEN, CDR2 SYDVKM. Trimming stripped 3 bases from V and 1 base from J, with 13 bases between. DNA for the CDR3: TGTGCCAGCAGTTTTTCCGGGGGAAGGAGCAATCAGCCCCAGCATTTT. It is translated as CASSFSGGRSNQPQHF.

The chain carries TRBV9 and TRBJ2-7; the D gene is possibly TRBD1 (5 bases). Germline V gene lookup returns CDR1 SGDLS and CDR2 YYNGEE. The V end was cut by 6 bases, the J end by 5 bases, with 18 bases between. The CDR3 has 14 residues. The CDR3 sequence is CASTPRAGIDEQYF. DNA of the CDR3: TGTGCCAGCACCCCCAGGGCAGGGATCGACGAGCAGTACTTC.

The V and J genes are TRBV2 and TRBJ1-2; 8 positions agree with TRBD1. Looked up from germline, CDR1 is SNHLY and CDR2 is FYNNEI. The J segment lost 8 bases and the V segment lost 6 bases, leaving 11 bases of the junction unmatched. CDR3 length: 14 residues. The CDR3 sequence: CASRPEAGGLGYTF. CDR3 nucleotides: TGTGCCAGCAGACCCGAGGCAGGGGGCTTAGGCTACACCTTC. Combining the CDR3 with reference TRBV2 and TRBJ1-2 gives the whole variable domain EPEVTQTPSHQVTQMGQEVILRCVPISNHLYFYWYRQILGQKVEFLVSFYNNEISEKSEIFDDQFSVERPDGSNFTLKIRSTKLEDSAMYFCASRPEAGGLGYTFGSGTRLTVV.

The J gene is TRBJ2-7, the V gene TRBV7-6; 9 nucleotides agree with TRBD1. Trimming at V came to 5 bases and at J to 0 bases, leaving 11 bases not matched to a gene. CDR1 and CDR2 (germline): SGHVS, FNYEAQ. This CDR3 region has 17 residues. The CDR3, as DNA: TGTGCCAGCAGCCAAACCGGGACAGGGAATCCCTCCTACGAGCAGTACTTC. This translates into CASSQTGTGNPSYEQYF.

This clone was recorded only once. The chain recombines TRBV11-3 with TRBJ2-3, with 9 bases matching TRBD2. Per the germline V gene, CDR1 is SGHNT and CDR2 is YENEEA. The CDR3 consists of 15 residues. V shed 3 bases and J 1 base; nucleotides not matched to a gene: 2. CDR3 sequence: CASSFSSGGTDTQYF. The DNA of the CDR3 is TGTGCCAGCAGCTTTTCTAGCGGGGGCACAGATACGCAGTATTTT.

The genes are TRBV5-4 and TRBJ1-1; 8 bases are a match to TRBD1. Germline CDR1 SGHNT, CDR2 YYREEE (reference sequence). The ends lost 6 bases at V and 2 bases at J; junction bases unmatched: 9. The CDR3 runs 15 residues. The CDR3 loop is CASNPLTGVNTEAFF. CDR3 DNA: TGTGCCAGCAACCCACTGACAGGGGTAAACACTGAAGCTTTCTTT. The whole variable domain, remainder taken from reference TRBV5-4 and TRBJ1-1, is ETGVTQSPTHLIKTRGQQVTLRCSSQSGHNTVSWYQQALGQGPQFIFQYYREEENGRGNFPPRFSGLQFPNYSSELNVNALELDDSALYLCASNPLTGVNTEAFFGQGTRLTVV.

This chain uses TRBV5-5 with TRBJ1-6; 7 bases are shared with TRBD1. Trimming removed 4 bases from V and 7 bases from J; junction bases left unmatched: 8. The CDR3 loop spans 15 amino acids. In germline, CDR1 is SGHKS, CDR2 YYEKEE (reference sequence). CDR3 sequence (DNA): TGTGCCAGCAGCCCATTTGGACAGGAAAATTCACCCCTCCACTTT. This codes for CASSPFGQENSPLHF.

The chain links TRBV6-4 to TRBJ1-2, with D hard to call. Germline-derived CDR1 and CDR2 are MRHNA and SNTAGT. V dropped 8 bases and J dropped 2 bases, with 15 bases sitting between them. The length of the CDR3 is 14 residues. CDR3 region: CASLPRTANYGYTF. Here the CDR3 DNA reads TGTGCCAGCCTCCCTCGAACTGCAAACTATGGCTACACCTTC.

J is TRBJ1-5 and V is TRBV7-2; D is undetermined. V shed 3 bases and J shed 4 bases, with 7 bases lying between them. The length of the CDR3 is 13 residues. CDR1 and CDR2 from the germline V gene are SGHTA and FQGNSA. This chain's CDR3 is CASSFGRNQPQHF. The DNA for the CDR3 is TGTGCCAGCAGCTTCGGGAGGAATCAGCCCCAGCATTTT. Using reference TRBV7-2 and TRBJ1-5 for the parts outside the CDR3, the full variable domain is GAGVSQSPSNKVTEKGKDVELRCDPISGHTALYWYRQSLGQGLEFLIYFQGNSAPDKSGLPSDRFSAERTGGSVSTLTIQRTQQEDSAVYLCASSFGRNQPQHFGDGTRLSIL.

The genes are TRBV27 and TRBJ2-3; a weak D match, TRBD2 (6 bases). The CDR3 is 15 amino acids. V lost 8 bases to trimming and J lost 1 base, with 16 bases between them. Germline V gene sequence: CDR1 MNHEY, CDR2 SMNVEV (reference sequence). This CDR3 reads CASGRLALRTDTQYF. CDR3 in DNA: TGTGCCAGCGGCCGGCTAGCGCTTCGCACAGATACGCAGTATTTT.

The chain combines TRBV6-6 with TRBJ1-5; D possibly corresponds to TRBD1 (6 bases). The CDR3 covers 13 residues. The ends were cut back, 6 bases at V and 5 bases at J, with 11 bases in the middle. Germline assignment: CDR1 MNHNY and CDR2 SVGAGI (reference sequence). The CDR3 region has the DNA TGTGCCAGCAGACCACAGGGTTATCAGCCCCAGCATTTT. Translated, it gives CASRPQGYQPQHF.

This clone was seen once. The rearrangement links TRBV11-1 to TRBJ2-7; TRBD2 agrees at 8 bases. The CDR3 runs 14 residues. Germline V gene lookup returns CDR1 SGHAT and CDR2 FQDESV (reference sequence). V dropped 5 bases and J dropped 6; count of bases not matched to a gene: 9. The CDR3 bases are TGTGCCAGCAGCCCCGGGGGGGGGCTACGCGAGCAGTACTTC. The encoded protein is CASSPGGGLREQYF. Full variable domain (outside the CDR3, taken from reference TRBV11-1 and TRBJ2-7): EAEVAQSPRYKITEKSQAVAFWCDPISGHATLYWYRQILGQGPELLVQFQDESVVDDSQLPKDRFSAERLKGVDSTLKIQPAELGDSAMYLCASSPGGGLREQYFGPGTRLTVT.

The genes are TRBV9 and TRBJ2-2; D possibly corresponds to TRBD1 (6 bases). The CDR3 has 14 residues. The V end was cut by 4 bases, the J end by 4 bases, with 11 bases between. CDR1 is SGDLS and CDR2 is YYNGEE in the germline V gene. CDR3 region: CASSNRVGTGELFF. The CDR3 coding sequence is TGTGCCAGCAGCAACAGGGTCGGCACCGGGGAGCTGTTTTTT.

This clone was observed at least ten times. The chain links TRBV4-2 to TRBJ2-3; tentatively, D is TRBD2 (9 bases). The CDR3 is 19 residues long. The V gene lost 3 bases and the J gene lost 2 bases, with 24 bases spanning the gap. CDR1 LGHNA and CDR2 YNFKEQ come from the germline V gene. CDR3 coding DNA: TGTGCCAGCAGCCAGGCAGGGGGCGCAAGCGGGGGGAACACAGATACGCAGTATTTT. This codes for CASSQAGGASGGNTDTQYF.

The chain combines TRBV7-3 with TRBJ1-1, with TRBD1 matching over 7 bases. Per germline, CDR1 SGHTA and CDR2 FQGTGA. Unmatched junction bases numbered 17, after V lost 5 bases and J lost 11 bases. This CDR3 has 15 amino acids. CDR3 nucleotides: TGTGCCAGCAGCCCTGGGACAGCAGACATCGATGGGGCTTTCTTT. This gives the protein CASSPGTADIDGAFF.

In its sample, this clone was seen once. This chain connects TRBV4-1 to TRBJ2-4, with D unresolved. The CDR3 spans 16 residues. Trimming took 1 base from V and 0 from J, leaving 10 bases between them. In germline, CDR1 is MGHRA, CDR2 YSYEKL. CDR3 sequence reads: CASSQAPLLAKNIQYF. In nucleotides, the CDR3 is TGCGCCAGCAGCCAAGCGCCGTTACTAGCCAAAAACATTCAGTACTTC.

This chain joins TRBV20-1 and TRBJ2-3; D is uncertain. V was cut by 5 bases and J by 7 bases, with 4 bases left in between. From germline, CDR1 is DFQATT and CDR2 SNEGSKA (reference sequence). This CDR3 is 9 amino acids long. The CDR3 loop reads CSAPYTQYF. CDR3 bases: TGCAGTGCTCCTTATACGCAGTATTTT.

The rearrangement uses TRBV19 and TRBJ2-1, with 8 bases lining up with TRBD2. CDR1 and CDR2 (germline): LNHDA, SQIVND (reference sequence). This CDR3 comprises 16 residues. V lost 3 bases to trimming and J lost 4 bases; unmatched junction nucleotides: 8. This CDR3 reads CASSISGGGFYNEQFF. The DNA for the CDR3 is TGTGCCAGTAGTATCTCTGGCGGGGGGTTTTACAATGAGCAGTTCTTC.

The chain combines TRBV29-1 with TRBJ2-2; 11 bases match TRBD1. The CDR3 extends over 15 amino acids. The germline V gene has CDR1 SQVTM and CDR2 ANQGSEA. J lost 6 bases, V lost 1 base, and 4 bases had no gene match. The CDR3 DNA reads as TGCAGCGTTGAAGGCGGACAGGGGGCCCCCGGGGAGCTGTTTTTT. Residues: CSVEGGQGAPGELFF.

This clone has a handful of counts. The chain uses TRBV7-6 and TRBJ2-2; the D gene is possibly TRBD2 (5 bases). Germline-derived CDR1 and CDR2 are SGHVS and FNYEAQ. CDR3 length equals 14 residues. V lost 5 bases, J lost 5 bases, and 12 bases lay in between. The CDR3 DNA reads TGTGCCAGCAGCCCCCTTGGGGAGACCGGGGAGCTGTTTTTT. Encoded protein: CASSPLGETGELFF.

The rearrangement links TRBV2 to TRBJ2-1; D possibly corresponds to TRBD1 (5 bases). The CDR3 runs 14 residues. The germline V gene encodes CDR1 SNHLY and CDR2 FYNNEI. Trimming left V 3 bases short and J 3 bases short, with 9 bases between. In DNA, the CDR3 is TGTGCCAGCAGTGATATGGGGCGCTACAATGAGCAGTTCTTC. Its protein is CASSDMGRYNEQFF.

V usage is TRBV28 and J usage is TRBJ2-1, with TRBD1 identical over 9 bases. The V gene end was trimmed by 2 bases and the J gene end by 7 bases; junction bases not matched to a gene: 6. The length of the CDR3 is 15 residues. From germline, CDR1 is MDHEN and CDR2 SYDVKM. The DNA of the CDR3 is TGTGCCAGCAGTTTAGGACAGGGGTTTGTAAATGAGCAGTTCTTC. Amino acid sequence: CASSLGQGFVNEQFF. Full variable domain (remainder filled in from reference TRBV28 and TRBJ2-1): DVKVTQSSRYLVKRTGEKVFLECVQDMDHENMFWYRQDPGLGLRLIYFSYDVKMKEKGDIPEGYSVSREKKERFSLILESASTNQTSMYLCASSLGQGFVNEQFFGPGTRLTVL.

The chain employs TRBV5-1 and TRBJ2-2, with 7 bases that match TRBD1. With V trimmed by 4 bases and J by 0 bases, 3 bases remained unmatched. CDR3 length: 15 residues. CDR1 and CDR2 from the germline V gene are SGHRS and YFSETQ. The CDR3 protein is CASSPGTANTGELFF. CDR3 DNA sequence: TGCGCCAGCAGCCCCGGGACAGCGAACACCGGGGAGCTGTTTTTT.

The genes are TRBV4-1 and TRBJ1-5; 7 nucleotides align to TRBD1. V trimming: 2 bases; J trimming: 2 bases; junction bases outside the gene matches: 6. Germline V CDR1 and CDR2: MGHRA, YSYEKL. The CDR3 contains 16 residues. CDR3 loop: CASSQLQGSGNQPQHF. CDR3 DNA sequence: TGCGCCAGCAGCCAACTACAGGGGAGCGGCAATCAGCCCCAGCATTTT.

The chain joins TRBV5-1 to TRBJ2-3, with TRBD1 as a possible D gene (6 bases). The CDR3 is 14 amino acids. Trimming cost V 2 bases and J 2 bases, with 9 bases left between them. Germline CDR1 and CDR2: SGHRS and YFSETQ. The CDR3 nucleotides read TGCGCCAGCAGCTTAAGGGGGTACACAGATACGCAGTATTTT. The encoded protein is CASSLRGYTDTQYF.

The rearrangement joins TRBV11-3 to TRBJ2-2; tentatively, D is TRBD1 (7 bases). Germline values: CDR1 SGHNT, CDR2 YENEEA. Between the trimmed V and J ends, which lost 4 bases and 1 base, there was a span of 19 bases. The CDR3 length is 18 residues. The CDR3 reads CASSYIVGGQKNTGELFF. CDR3 coding DNA: TGTGCCAGCAGCTATATTGTCGGGGGACAGAAGAACACCGGGGAGCTGTTTTTT.

V usage is TRBV4-1 and J usage is TRBJ1-3; D is unresolved. The length of the CDR3 is 15 residues. V was trimmed by 6 bases and J by 1 base, leaving 13 bases between them. Germline V gives CDR1 MGHRA, CDR2 YSYEKL. CDR3 residues: CASSPTELSGNTIYF. CDR3 bases: TGCGCCAGCAGTCCTACAGAGCTTTCTGGAAACACCATATATTTT.

The chain uses TRBV9 and TRBJ2-1, with 12 bases fitting TRBD1. The junction had 5 bases not matched to a gene; V was cut back by 4 bases and J by 6 bases. Germline loops: CDR1 SGDLS, CDR2 YYNGEE. The CDR3 runs 15 residues. In DNA, the CDR3 is TGTGCCAGCAGCCGCGGGACAGGGGGCTTCAATGAGCAGTTCTTC. Amino acid sequence: CASSRGTGGFNEQFF.

The rearrangement joins TRBV5-1 to TRBJ2-1; 9 positions agree with TRBD2. The CDR3 runs 15 residues. V lost 5 bases to trimming and J lost 9 bases; unmatched junction nucleotides: 12. CDR1 SGHRS and CDR2 YFSETQ come from the germline V gene. The CDR3 reads CASREAGGSDREQFF. CDR3 DNA: TGCGCCAGCAGAGAAGCGGGGGGATCGGACCGTGAGCAGTTCTTC.